This T cell receptor beta chain was observed in a study of blood T cell repertoires in COVID-19. The cohort comprised adults aged roughly 18 to 95 years residing in 24 US areas. Donors were grouped by their self-reported clinical history. The germline CDR1 and CDR2 sequences are SQVTM and ANQGSEA. The V segment lost 7 bases and the J segment 2 bases; nucleotides outside the gene matches: 4. The CDR3 runs 13 residues. Under the authors' procedure: Reference gene primer amplification yielded estimated nucleated cell counts. Sequencing used immunoSEQ multiplex PCR; TCRdb keeps in-frame clones, though not all of them. V, J and clone size are taken as reported in that table, and D and trimming were inferred from the DNA itself. The sample has hundreds of thousands of clones; 85% to 90% are singletons.

The sequencing sample was made of PBMCs or T cells enriched from blood (not recorded which). The V gene is TRBV29-1, the J gene TRBJ1-1; 10 bases are a match to TRBD1. This clonotype was obtained from a man aged 18 to 30 who had recovered from COVID-19. CDR3 in amino acids: CSGRTGGNTEAFF. Here the CDR3 DNA reads TGCAGCGGGCGGACAGGGGGAAACACTGAAGCTTTCTTT.